A single sample is the source of the 15 T cell receptor beta chains below, sequenced in a study of cytomegalovirus exposure and HLA in healthy donors. Primers: 60 Vbeta forward and 13 Jbeta reverse. Data came from immunoSEQ multiplex PCR; TCRdb stores just in-frame clones and leaves some out. Of 130,000 or so clones detected, about two thirds appear once; the ten largest clones hold around 6.6%. The sequencing input was PBMCs. These receptors came from a man in his forties in good health and CMV-seropositive.

This rearrangement joins TRBV16 to TRBJ1-1; no clear D. Trimming removed 0 bases at V and 5 bases at J, with 10 bases between. Germline V gene data show CDR1 as KGHSY and CDR2 as FQNENV. This CDR3 is 14 amino acids long. The CDR3 coding sequence is TGTGCCAGCAGCCAATCAATGGGGAGTACTGAAGCTTTCTTT. As protein: CASSQSMGSTEAFF.

This chain's CDR3 is CASSSAQGARGNTIYF. The CDR3 DNA follows: TGTGCCAGCAGCTCGGCACAGGGGGCGCGAGGAAACACCATATATTTT. The gene calls are TRBV7-9 and TRBJ1-3; 9 nucleotides match TRBD1. The germline V gene encodes CDR1 SEHNR and CDR2 FQNEAQ (reference sequence). J gave up 4 bases and V 4 bases, and 8 bases lay outside the gene matches. The CDR3 length is 16 residues. Together with reference TRBV7-9 and TRBJ1-3, the CDR3 gives the full variable domain: DTGVSQNPRHKITKRGQNVTFRCDPISEHNRLYWYRQTLGQGPEFLTYFQNEAQLEKSRLLSDRFSAERPKGSFSTLEIQRTEQGDSAMYLCASSSAQGARGNTIYFGEGSWLTVV.

The rearrangement links TRBV19 to TRBJ1-2; D remains unclear. V was pared by 7 bases and J by 3 bases, with 18 bases between. CDR3 size: 15 residues. Germline lookup yields CDR1 LNHDA and CDR2 SQIVND (reference sequence). CDR3 sequence reads: CASTGKRRPHYGYTF. CDR3 nucleotides: TGTGCCAGTACGGGGAAGAGGCGACCACACTATGGCTACACCTTC. Combining the CDR3 with reference TRBV19 and TRBJ1-2 gives the whole variable domain DGGITQSPKYLFRKEGQNVTLSCEQNLNHDAMYWYRQDPGQGLRLIYYSQIVNDFQKGDIAEGYSVSREKKESFPLTVTSAQKNPTAFYLCASTGKRRPHYGYTFGSGTRLTVV.

This clone came up a few times. The rearrangement uses TRBV7-6 and TRBJ2-7; the match to TRBD1 covers 9 bases. CDR1 SGHVS and CDR2 FNYEAQ come from the germline V gene. The V segment lost 3 bases and the J segment 1 base; nucleotides outside the gene matches: 7. This CDR3 has 16 residues. The DNA for the CDR3 is TGTGCCAGCAGCTTGGCCTCCGGGACAGGGTCCTACGAGCAGTACTTC. It specifies CASSLASGTGSYEQYF.

For the CDR3, the DNA is TGTGCCAGCAGCCCCTACCTTAGCAATGAGCAGTTCTTC. Its protein is CASSPYLSNEQFF. The gene calls are TRBV7-2 and TRBJ2-1; no clear D gene. The CDR3 spans 13 residues. Germline values: CDR1 SGHTA, CDR2 FQGNSA. V was shortened by 5 bases and J by 6 bases, with 11 bases between the two germline ends.

This rearrangement joins TRBV11-2 to TRBJ1-1; the D is unclear. Germline values: CDR1 SGHAT, CDR2 FQNNGV. The CDR3 sequence is 14 residues long. V lost 2 bases and J lost 1, with 8 bases in between. Written as DNA, the CDR3 is TGTGCCAGCAGCTTATCCAGGCCGAACACTGAAGCTTTCTTT. Encoded protein: CASSLSRPNTEAFF.

The rearrangement uses TRBV20-1 and TRBJ2-7; no definite D call. The CDR3 covers 11 residues. The V end was cut by 5 bases, the J end by 4 bases, with 9 bases between. CDR1 and CDR2 from the germline V gene are DFQATT and SNEGSKA (reference sequence). The CDR3 spells CSAQIVYEQYF. The DNA for the CDR3 is TGCAGTGCTCAAATAGTTTACGAGCAGTACTTC.

V is TRBV5-5 and J is TRBJ1-1; TRBD1 is a possible D gene (6 bases). Germline loops: CDR1 SGHKS, CDR2 YYEKEE (reference sequence). The CDR3 sequence is 13 residues long. V was cut by 3 bases and J by 7 bases, with 13 bases left in between. The CDR3 nucleotides are TGTGCCAGCAGCTACCACACGGACAGTGAAGCTTTCTTT. It yields the protein CASSYHTDSEAFF.

The chain has TRBV7-9 and TRBJ1-1, with 9 nucleotides matching TRBD1. The J segment lost 1 base and the V segment lost 1 base, leaving 1 base of the junction unmatched. This CDR3 spans 15 amino acids. The germline V gene encodes CDR1 SEHNR and CDR2 FQNEAQ (reference sequence). The CDR3 protein is CASSLVGQGNTEAFF. DNA of the CDR3: TGTGCCAGCAGCTTAGTGGGACAGGGGAACACTGAAGCTTTCTTT.

V is TRBV5-1 and J is TRBJ2-7; 13 bases are shared with TRBD2. CDR1 SGHRS and CDR2 YFSETQ come from the germline V gene. This CDR3 spans 15 amino acids. V lost 2 bases, J lost 6 bases, and 5 bases stayed unmatched. In nucleotides, the CDR3 is TGCGCCAGCAGCTTAACTAGCGGGAGGGCGTCCGAGCAGTACTTC. Translation gives CASSLTSGRASEQYF.

The chain couples TRBV5-6 to TRBJ1-2; 7 bases are shared with TRBD1. Germline lookup yields CDR1 SGHDT and CDR2 YYEEEE. Trimming at V came to 4 bases and at J to 0 bases, leaving 9 bases not matched to a gene. This CDR3 contains 16 residues. CDR3 protein: CASSALRDSANYGYTF. The CDR3 nucleotides are TGTGCCAGCAGCGCGCTCCGGGACAGCGCTAACTATGGCTACACCTTC.

This rearrangement joins TRBV13 to TRBJ2-7; 8 nucleotides agree with TRBD1. The V gene end was trimmed by 0 bases and the J gene end by 4 bases; junction bases not matched to a gene: 2. The CDR3 runs to 14 residues. Germline V gene data show CDR1 as PRHDT and CDR2 as FYEKMQ (reference sequence). The CDR3 DNA reads TGTGCCAGCAGCTTAGGGGACAGGGATTACGAGCAGTACTTC. This codes for CASSLGDRDYEQYF.

The V call is TRBV6-1, the J call TRBJ2-5; 7 bases fit TRBD2. The better agreement between TRBJ2-7 and the DNA end casts doubt on the J call. Germline loops: CDR1 MNHNS, CDR2 SASEGT. The CDR3 contains 13 residues. DNA of the CDR3: TGTGCCAGCAGCGGACTAGGTAGTAACGAGCAGTACTTC. Translating gives CASSGLGSNEQYF.

The rearrangement links TRBV14 to TRBJ2-6; 9 bases are shared with TRBD1. Trimming at V came to 5 bases and at J to 0 bases, leaving 8 bases not matched to a gene. The CDR3 extends over 18 amino acids. Germline CDR1 reads SGHDN; CDR2 reads FVKESK. Written as DNA, the CDR3 is TGTGCCAGCAGCTGGAGGACAGGGGCAAGCTCTGGGGCCAACGTCCTGACTTTC. It codes for CASSWRTGASSGANVLTF.

This chain links TRBV15 with TRBJ2-2; no reliable D call. Germline V gene sequence: CDR1 LNHNV, CDR2 YYDKDF (reference sequence). Trimming shortened V by 0 bases and J by 6 bases, and 8 bases separated the two germline ends. This CDR3 comprises 14 residues. CDR3 DNA: TGTGCCACCAGCAGAGATTGGCCCCCCGGGGAGCTGTTTTTT. Amino acid sequence: CATSRDWPPGELFF.